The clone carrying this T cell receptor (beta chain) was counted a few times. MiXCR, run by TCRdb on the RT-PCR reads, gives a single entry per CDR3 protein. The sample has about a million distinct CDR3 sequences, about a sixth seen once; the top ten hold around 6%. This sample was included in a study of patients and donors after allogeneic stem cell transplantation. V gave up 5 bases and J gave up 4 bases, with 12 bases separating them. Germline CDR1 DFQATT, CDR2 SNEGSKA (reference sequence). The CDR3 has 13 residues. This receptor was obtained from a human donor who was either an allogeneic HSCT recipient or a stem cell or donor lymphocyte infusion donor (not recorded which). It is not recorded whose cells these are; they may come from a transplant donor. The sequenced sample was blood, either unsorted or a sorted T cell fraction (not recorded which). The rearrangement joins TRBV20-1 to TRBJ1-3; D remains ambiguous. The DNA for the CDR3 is TGCAGTGCTCGCGACCCGGGAGGAAACACCATATATTTT. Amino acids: CSARDPGGNTIYF.